The rows below give T cell receptor beta chains drawn from one sample of a study of T-cell memory formation after mild COVID-19. TCRdb reprocessed the 5' RACE reads via MiXCR and lists one record per CDR3 protein. Of 170,000 or so distinct CDR3 sequences listed, around 21% are singletons. The sample was PBMCs or a T cell subset sorted from them (not recorded which). The source of these receptors is an adult woman who had mild COVID-19 (a few samples of this study predate the infection). Cell type and time point are not known. The CDR3 runs from the conserved cysteine through the conserved F or W. Each record gives: D gene, J gene, V gene, clone size, CDR3 protein, CDR3 DNA. The D gene is left open where the match is weak. Clone size is given for some rows only: seen once, a few or many times, or a class if the clone is expanded.

D: -; J: TRBJ2-1; V: TRBV29-1; size: -; CDR3: CSVVGSGPSSYNEQFF; DNA: TGCAGCGTTGTGGGAAGCGGGCCGAGCTCCTACAATGAGCAGTTCTTC
D: -; J: TRBJ1-1; V: TRBV3-1; size: -; CDR3: CASSPDGDTEAFF; DNA: TGTGCCAGCAGCCCAGATGGGGACACTGAAGCTTTCTTT
D: -; J: TRBJ1-1; V: TRBV30; size: few; CDR3: CAWAGTFMNTEAFF; DNA: TGTGCCTGGGCGGGAACCTTCATGAACACTGAAGCTTTCTTT
D: -; J: TRBJ2-3; V: TRBV12-3/TRBV12-4; size: few; CDR3: CASSTLRGFTDTQYF; DNA: TGTGCCAGCAGCACCCTGAGAGGCTTCACAGATACGCAGTATTTT
D: -; J: TRBJ2-7; V: TRBV12-5; size: -; CDR3: CASGLKGGWGEQYF; DNA: TGTGCTAGTGGTTTGAAGGGGGGTTGGGGCGAGCAGTACTTC
D: TRBD1; J: TRBJ1-2; V: TRBV4-2; size: few; CDR3: CASSQEARTGNYGYTF; DNA: TGTGCCAGCAGCCAAGAAGCTCGGACAGGGAACTATGGCTACACCTTC
D: TRBD1; J: TRBJ1-1; V: TRBV6-5; size: -; CDR3: CASSPQGATEAFF; DNA: TGTGCCAGCAGCCCACAGGGGGCCACTGAAGCTTTCTTT
D: -; J: TRBJ1-6; V: TRBV4-1; size: -; CDR3: CASSQRQEKTPLHF; DNA: TGCGCCAGCAGCCAAAGACAGGAGAAGACACCCCTCCACTTT
D: -; J: TRBJ2-3; V: TRBV28; size: few; CDR3: CASSQGRPDTQYF; DNA: TGTGCCAGCAGTCAGGGCCGGCCGGATACGCAGTATTTT
D: TRBD2; J: TRBJ2-7; V: TRBV27; size: few; CDR3: CAIREGMGEQYF; DNA: TGTGCCATCAGGGAGGGAATGGGCGAGCAGTACTTC
D: -; J: TRBJ2-3; V: TRBV5-1; size: -; CDR3: CASSPRGSTDTQYF; DNA: TGCGCCAGCAGCCCGCGGGGCAGCACAGATACGCAGTATTTT
D: TRBD1; J: TRBJ2-1; V: TRBV11-1; size: -; CDR3: CASSLVGTAFYNEQFF; DNA: TGTGCCAGCAGCTTAGTCGGGACAGCTTTCTACAATGAGCAGTTCTTC
D: -; J: TRBJ2-7; V: TRBV28; size: -; CDR3: CASFPMTADYEQYF; DNA: TGTGCCAGCTTCCCCATGACTGCGGACTACGAGCAGTACTTC
D: -; J: TRBJ2-7; V: TRBV6-5; size: few; CDR3: CASSYSTGPEYEQYF; DNA: TGTGCCAGCAGTTACTCGACAGGCCCGGAGTACGAGCAGTACTTC
D: -; J: TRBJ2-7; V: TRBV7-9; size: few; CDR3: CASSLGEAWYEQYF; DNA: TGTGCCAGCAGCTTAGGGGAAGCGTGGTACGAGCAGTACTTC
D: -; J: TRBJ2-1; V: TRBV11-2; size: -; CDR3: CASSLVQGSHEQFF; DNA: TGTGCCAGCAGCTTAGTCCAGGGGTCCCACGAGCAGTTCTTC
D: -; J: TRBJ2-1; V: TRBV4-1; size: few; CDR3: CASSQAERAPYNEQFF; DNA: TGCGCCAGCAGCCAAGCCGAGCGGGCCCCCTACAATGAGCAGTTCTTC
D: TRBD1; J: TRBJ2-3; V: TRBV29-1; size: -; CDR3: CSVEGDRTSTDTQYF; DNA: TGCAGCGTTGAAGGGGACAGGACTAGCACAGATACGCAGTATTTT
D: -; J: TRBJ1-1; V: TRBV5-5; size: -; CDR3: CASSLGVGLGLAFF; DNA: TGTGCCAGCAGCTTGGGAGTTGGCCTAGGTCTAGCTTTCTTT
D: -; J: TRBJ2-3; V: TRBV2; size: few; CDR3: CASSLSSRGTQYF; DNA: TGTGCCAGCAGTCTATCCAGTCGGGGTACGCAGTATTTT
D: -; J: TRBJ2-3; V: TRBV9; size: -; CDR3: CASSASGGGTQYF; DNA: TGTGCCAGCAGCGCCTCCGGTGGGGGAACGCAGTATTTT
D: -; J: TRBJ1-1; V: TRBV7-9; size: few; CDR3: CASSLQGSYTEAFF; DNA: TGTGCCAGCAGCTTACAGGGGTCGTACACTGAAGCTTTCTTT
D: -; J: TRBJ2-1; V: TRBV7-6; size: few; CDR3: CASSLGLGTTMFGQFF; DNA: TGTGCCAGCAGCCTCGGACTGGGAACCACAATGTTCGGGCAGTTCTTC
D: -; J: TRBJ2-1; V: TRBV27; size: few; CDR3: CASSLIGDEQFF; DNA: TGTGCCAGCAGTTTGATTGGGGATGAGCAGTTCTTC
D: -; J: TRBJ1-1; V: TRBV12-3/TRBV12-4; size: few; CDR3: CASSFLDEAFF; DNA: TGTGCCAGCAGTTTTCTAGATGAAGCTTTCTTT
D: -; J: TRBJ2-7; V: TRBV27; size: -; CDR3: CASSLSAVDEQYF; DNA: TGTGCCAGCAGTCTCTCAGCGGTGGACGAGCAGTACTTC
D: TRBD1; J: TRBJ1-4; V: TRBV7-9; size: few; CDR3: CASSSADRGPEKLFF; DNA: TGTGCCAGCAGCTCTGCGGACAGGGGGCCTGAAAAACTGTTTTTT
D: TRBD1; J: TRBJ2-7; V: TRBV6-5; size: -; CDR3: CASRTGQYYEQYF; DNA: TGTGCCAGCAGGACGGGACAGTACTACGAGCAGTACTTC
D: TRBD1; J: TRBJ1-5; V: TRBV20-1; size: -; CDR3: CSARTGASNQPQHF; DNA: TGCAGTGCTAGAACAGGGGCCAGCAATCAGCCCCAGCATTTT
D: -; J: TRBJ2-1; V: TRBV27; size: -; CDR3: CASSLSHNEQFF; DNA: TGTGCCAGCAGTTTATCCCACAATGAGCAGTTCTTC
D: -; J: TRBJ2-1; V: TRBV4-3; size: few; CDR3: CASSPLARSYNEQFF; DNA: TGCGCCAGCAGCCCGTTAGCGCGCTCCTACAATGAGCAGTTCTTC
D: -; J: TRBJ2-1; V: TRBV27; size: few; CDR3: CASSLGLSSYNEQFF; DNA: TGTGCCAGCAGTTTAGGGTTGAGCTCCTACAATGAGCAGTTCTTC
D: -; J: TRBJ2-7; V: TRBV4-3; size: -; CDR3: CASSQMIGQAYEQYF; DNA: TGCGCCAGCAGCCAAATGATCGGGCAGGCCTACGAGCAGTACTTC
D: -; J: TRBJ1-1; V: TRBV20-1; size: -; CDR3: CSARESGWVEAFF; DNA: TGCAGTGCTAGAGAATCTGGCTGGGTTGAAGCTTTCTTT
D: -; J: TRBJ2-5; V: TRBV1; size: -; CDR3: CTSSHTLIGETQYF; DNA: TGCACCAGCAGCCACACCCTCATCGGAGAGACCCAGTACTTC
D: -; J: TRBJ1-2; V: TRBV7-3; size: few; CDR3: CASSFPGGSYGYTF; DNA: TGTGCCAGCAGCTTCCCGGGGGGCAGCTATGGCTACACCTTC
D: -; J: TRBJ2-7; V: TRBV27; size: -; CDR3: CASLPEGGMGSYEQYF; DNA: TGTGCCAGCCTCCCTGAAGGCGGCATGGGTTCCTACGAGCAGTACTTC